The clone carrying this T cell receptor beta chain showed up just once. These data originate in a study of shared clonotypes between healthy human individuals. The method was immunoSEQ multiplex PCR; TCRdb's version includes in-frame clones alone and lacks a portion of them. The sample contains about 2.3 million clones, approximately 93% of which appear only once. Germline V gene data show CDR1 as SEHNR and CDR2 as FQNEAQ (reference sequence). V lost 1 base to trimming and J lost 4 bases, with 10 bases between them. The CDR3 consists of 14 residues. Input material: naive CD4+ T cells from PBMCs. Subset of the sample: CD45RA+ positively selected. This chain uses TRBV7-9 with TRBJ1-1, with D unclear. The origin of this receptor is a man aged 18 to 29 in good health. Some clones in this sample may be carry-over from other donors' samples. The CDR3 reads CASSLDPGTTEAFF. Written as DNA, the CDR3 is TGTGCCAGCAGCTTAGACCCGGGAACCACTGAAGCTTTCTTT.